One sample yielded the 19 T cell receptor beta chains listed below, sequenced in a study of blood T cell repertoires in COVID-19. Method: immunoSEQ multiplex PCR; TCRdb's copy keeps in-frame clones and lacks some. The sample holds 250,000 to 300,000 clones; approximately 85% are singletons and the top ten take approximately 5.1%. Sequencing was done on a sample of peripheral blood. All receptors derive from a man aged 50-59 years with active or convalescent COVID-19.

CDR3 in amino acids: CASSPVSVNTEAFF. The CDR3, as DNA: TGTGCCAGCTCACCAGTTTCCGTTAACACTGAAGCTTTCTTT. The J gene is TRBJ1-1, the V gene TRBV18; D not certain. V lost 2 bases and J 2 bases, leaving 9 bases between the germline ends. The germline CDR1 and CDR2 sequences are KGHSH and LQKENI. The CDR3 has 14 residues. The full variable domain, rest sourced from reference TRBV18 and TRBJ1-1, is NAGVMQNPRHLVRRRGQEARLRCSPMKGHSHVYWYRQLPEEGLKFMVYLQKENIIDESGMPKERFSAEFPKEGPSILRIQQVVRGDSAAYFCASSPVSVNTEAFFGQGTRLTVV.

The chain recombines TRBV25-1 with TRBJ1-4; D is unclear. Germline values: CDR1 MGHDK, CDR2 SYGVNS. V was pared by 10 bases and J by 5 bases, with 11 bases between. The CDR3 extends over 12 amino acids. The CDR3 region has the DNA TGTGCCACCTATGGAGGGAATGAAAAACTGTTTTTT. It encodes CATYGGNEKLFF. The complete variable domain, with remaining parts taken from reference TRBV25-1 and TRBJ1-4, reads EADIYQTPRYLVIGTGKKITLECSQTMGHDKMYWYQQDPGMELHLIHYSYGVNSTEKGDLSSESTVSRIRTEHFPLTLESARPSHTSQYLCATYGGNEKLFFGSGTQLSVL.

The chain is built from TRBV7-2 and TRBJ2-2, with TRBD2 matching 10 bases. This CDR3 is 15 amino acids long. From germline, CDR1 is SGHTA and CDR2 FQGNSA. Trimming at V came to 2 bases and at J to 5 bases, leaving 2 bases not matched to a gene. CDR3 in DNA: TGTGCCAGCAGCTTAAGTAGCGGGAGGACCGGGGAGCTGTTTTTT. Its protein is CASSLSSGRTGELFF.

This clone was observed once. The rearrangement joins TRBV15 to TRBJ2-4, with D perhaps matching TRBD1 (5 bases). V gave up 7 bases and J gave up 16 bases, with 20 bases separating them. Germline CDR1 and CDR2: LNHNV and YYDKDF (reference sequence). The CDR3 length is 12 residues. The CDR3 bases are TGTGCCACCACCCACGAAAAGGACAAATTATACTTC. It yields the protein CATTHEKDKLYF.

The rearrangement joins TRBV3-1 (or the pseudogene TRBV3-2) to TRBJ2-7; 7 bases line up with TRBD2. The ends lost 3 bases at V and 2 bases at J; junction bases unmatched: 4. The CDR3 is 14 residues long. Germline CDR1 reads LGHDT; CDR2 reads YNNKEL (reference sequence). This CDR3 reads CASSQAGLAYEQYF. CDR3 nucleotides: TGTGCCAGCAGCCAGGCAGGACTAGCCTACGAGCAGTACTTC.

The chain uses TRBV5-4 and TRBJ1-2; weak D call: TRBD1 (6 bases). V was clipped by 4 bases and J by 2 bases, with 12 bases between them. Germline CDR1 and CDR2: SGHNT and YYREEE (reference sequence). The CDR3 length is 14 residues. The CDR3, as DNA: TGTGCCAGCAGCATCGGACAGAAAAACTATGGCTACACCTTC. It specifies CASSIGQKNYGYTF.

J is TRBJ1-1 and V is TRBV12-3 or TRBV12-4; D ambiguous. This CDR3 is built from 13 residues. V was cut by 8 bases and J by 1 base, with 11 bases left in between. CDR3 region: CASRAPGNTEAFF. The CDR3 region has the DNA TGTGCCAGCCGCGCCCCGGGGAACACTGAAGCTTTCTTT.

J is TRBJ1-5 and V is TRBV5-5, with a tentative D call TRBD1 (5 bases). The germline V and J ends were trimmed by 2 bases and 8 bases, with 11 bases remaining between them. This CDR3 has 13 amino acids. The germline gives CDR1 SGHKS, CDR2 YYEKEE (reference sequence). The CDR3 bases are TGTGCCAGCAGCTTTTCCCCGGGGGAGCCCCAGCATTTT. Translation: CASSFSPGEPQHF.

The chain uses TRBV11-2 and TRBJ1-4; the D gene is possibly TRBD1 (6 bases). CDR1 and CDR2 from the germline V gene are SGHAT and FQNNGV. CDR3 length: 15 amino acids. Trimming took 5 bases from V and 1 from J, leaving 11 bases between them. As DNA, the CDR3 is TGTGCCAGCAGCCTCCGAGGGGGAACTAATGAAAAACTGTTTTTT. Its translation is CASSLRGGTNEKLFF.

The chain couples TRBV9 to TRBJ2-1, with a weak D call TRBD2 (6 bases). V was trimmed by 0 bases and J by 9 bases, leaving 10 bases between them. CDR1 and CDR2 (germline): SGDLS, YYNGEE. This CDR3 spans 13 amino acids. The CDR3 loop reads CASSVEGLGEQFF. DNA of the CDR3: TGTGCCAGCAGCGTAGAGGGACTCGGTGAGCAGTTCTTC.

The V gene is TRBV5-4, the J gene TRBJ2-3; D call uncertain. Germline CDR1 and CDR2: SGHNT and YYREEE (reference sequence). The V gene lost 1 base and the J gene lost 6 bases, with 9 bases spanning the gap. This CDR3 has 13 residues. The CDR3 nucleotides read TGTGCCAGCAGCTTGAGCGCCCGGGATACGCAGTATTTT. It specifies CASSLSARDTQYF.

This sequence joins TRBV24-1 and TRBJ2-5; D may be TRBD2 (5 bases). Trimming removed 11 bases at V and 3 bases at J, with 18 bases between. CDR1 is KGHDR and CDR2 is SFDVKD in the germline V gene. The CDR3 covers 14 residues. The DNA of the CDR3 is TGTGCCAACCGAGGAGGTGGAAGAGAAGAGACCCAGTACTTC. Residues: CANRGGGREETQYF.

Here the CDR3 DNA reads TGTGCCAGCAGCTTGGTGGGACAGGGGGCGTCGGGCTACACCTTC. Translating it yields CASSLVGQGASGYTF. The rearrangement joins TRBV5-6 to TRBJ1-2; 12 bases map to TRBD1. Trimming took 0 bases from V and 8 from J; bases not matched to a gene: 5. The germline V gene has CDR1 SGHDT and CDR2 YYEEEE. The CDR3 runs to 15 residues. Full variable domain (missing parts from reference TRBV5-6 and TRBJ1-2): DAGVTQSPTHLIKTRGQQVTLRCSPKSGHDTVSWYQQALGQGPQFIFQYYEEEERQRGNFPDRFSGHQFPNYSSELNVNALLLGDSALYLCASSLVGQGASGYTFGSGTRLTVV.

The gene calls are TRBV6-5 and TRBJ2-7, with D perhaps TRBD1 (6 bases). The CDR3 totals 15 residues. Trimming cost V 2 bases and J 1 base, with 12 bases left between them. Germline V gene sequence: CDR1 MNHEY, CDR2 SVGAGI. CDR3 in amino acids: CASSYKPTGSYEQYF. The CDR3 DNA follows: TGTGCCAGCAGTTACAAACCGACAGGATCCTACGAGCAGTACTTC.

The V and J genes are TRBV18 and TRBJ2-1, with 11 bases aligning to TRBD2. Germline-derived CDR1 and CDR2 are KGHSH and LQKENI. Unmatched junction bases numbered 3, after V lost 0 bases and J lost 5 bases. CDR3 length equals 16 residues. CDR3 region: CASSPPGTSGHNEQFF. The DNA of the CDR3 is TGTGCCAGCTCACCACCCGGGACTAGCGGACACAATGAGCAGTTCTTC.

The chain joins TRBV7-9 to TRBJ2-7; TRBD1 matches 9 bases. CDR1 and CDR2 (germline): SEHNR, FQNEAQ (reference sequence). V was clipped by 1 base and J by 7 bases; unmatched bases: 5. The CDR3 spans 14 residues. In DNA form, the CDR3 reads TGTGCCAGCAGCTTAGTACAGGGGGCGAGGGAGCAGTACTTC. Translated, it gives CASSLVQGAREQYF.

V gene TRBV9 combines with J gene TRBJ2-4; the D gene is possibly TRBD2 (6 bases). From germline, CDR1 is SGDLS and CDR2 YYNGEE. The V end lost 2 bases, the J end lost 1 base, and 10 bases lay between the germline ends. This CDR3 spans 15 amino acids. The CDR3 sequence is CASSVAGSAKNIQYF. CDR3 coding DNA: TGTGCCAGCAGCGTTGCCGGGAGCGCCAAAAACATTCAGTACTTC.

The rearrangement joins TRBV5-1 to TRBJ2-7; D is possibly TRBD1 (5 bases). V lost 0 bases and J lost 6, with 13 bases in between. Germline V gives CDR1 SGHRS, CDR2 YFSETQ. The CDR3 covers 14 residues. CDR3 coding DNA: TGCGCCAGCAGCTTGGCCACAGGTCCCGGCGAGCAGTACTTC. This translates into CASSLATGPGEQYF. Together with reference TRBV5-1 and TRBJ2-7, the CDR3 gives the full variable domain: KAGVTQTPRYLIKTRGQQVTLSCSPISGHRSVSWYQQTPGQGLQFLFEYFSETQRNKGNFPGRFSGRQFSNSRSEMNVSTLELGDSALYLCASSLATGPGEQYFGPGTRLTVT.

V is TRBV25-1 and J is TRBJ1-2, with a tentative D call TRBD1 (5 bases). V was cut by 7 bases and J by 3 bases, with 9 bases left in between. Germline-derived CDR1 and CDR2 are MGHDK and SYGVNS. CDR3 length: 12 amino acids. The CDR3 DNA follows: TGTGCCAGCAAGGGGTTCCACTATGGCTACACCTTC. Amino acids: CASKGFHYGYTF.